This TCR beta chain was found in a study of shared clonotypes between healthy human individuals. Study as a whole: Each donor's CD4 naive and CD4 memory cells filled three plates apiece, CD8 naive two, and CD8 memory one. Notes on the study in general: The genetic and exposure-history diversity represented was limited by few donors.

The assay was immunoSEQ multiplex PCR, and TCRdb's table has in-frame clones only and misses some. The profile covers 2 million to 3 million clones, with roughly 93% appearing a single time and around 0.4% taken by the ten largest. Within Nashville, Tennessee resided all donors, each a Caucasian adult. Naive CD4+ cells were CD45RA-selected; the remaining cells were memory. A note on this clone: The antigen is undetermined.

V was cut by 1 base and J by 5 bases, with 14 bases left in between. This CDR3 is 15 amino acids long. CDR1 and CDR2 (germline): LGHNA, YSLEER. The chain couples TRBV4-3 to TRBJ2-5; the D is unclear. The source material was naive CD4+ T cells from PBMCs. Specified subset: CD45RA+ positively selected. The TCR comes from a man between 18 and 35 years old in good health. Some clones in this sample may be carry-over from other donors' samples. This CDR3 reads CASSQGVGVEETQYF. CDR3 DNA sequence: TGCGCCAGCAGCCAAGGGGTGGGCGTAGAGGAGACCCAGTACTTC.